Each of the 3 T cell receptor beta chains below was sequenced from the same sample in a study of Ad26.COV2.S vaccination and SARS-CoV-2 variants. The treatment here: some 20 received Ad26.COV2.S at low or high dose, single or two shots; 5 received placebo; per-sample allocation not given. Samples were taken on day 63 after the first vaccine or placebo injection. The table came from immunoSEQ multiplex PCR; TCRdb's copy has only in-frame clones and leaves some out. The repertoire has about 350,000 clones, about 86% of them found once; the top ten carry around a tenth. The sample consisted of peripheral blood, taken in a trial of Ad26.COV2.S vaccine versus placebo. These receptors came from a person aged 18 to 59 who received the Ad26.COV2.S COVID-19 vaccine or a placebo.

The chain is built from TRBV6-6 and TRBJ2-3; 9 bases fit TRBD2. This CDR3 contains 17 residues. Looked up from germline, CDR1 is MNHNY and CDR2 is SVGAGI (reference sequence). V shed 5 bases, J shed 5 bases, and the junction held 14 bases outside the gene matches. In DNA form, the CDR3 reads TGTGCCAGCAGTCCGACGGGTGCGGGAGGGGCCCTAGATACGCAGTATTTT. Amino acids: CASSPTGAGGALDTQYF.

This clone has just a few counts. V is TRBV27 and J is TRBJ2-2; TRBD1 matches at 8 bases. Germline assignment: CDR1 MNHEY and CDR2 SMNVEV (reference sequence). The CDR3 totals 15 residues. The trim removed 5 bases at V and 4 bases at J, leaving 6 bases unmatched. The CDR3 loop is CASSPGQGGTGELFF. CDR3 DNA: TGTGCCAGCAGTCCCGGACAGGGAGGCACCGGGGAGCTGTTTTTT.

In this sample, this clone turned up a few times. The chain has TRBV5-1 and TRBJ1-1; 10 bases agree with TRBD1. J was trimmed by 3 bases and V by 5 bases; bases with no gene match: 7. CDR1 and CDR2 from the germline V gene are SGHRS and YFSETQ. This CDR3 contains 15 residues. The CDR3 nucleotides read TGCGCCAGCAGTTCAGGGACAGGGGCGGACACTGAAGCTTTCTTT. Protein: CASSSGTGADTEAFF.